The 27 T cell receptor beta chains given below trace back to one sample, sequenced in a study of blood T cell repertoires in COVID-19. Here immunoSEQ multiplex PCR was the method, and the copy in TCRdb shows in-frame clones only, minus some. Here the sample spans some 400,000 clones, 81% being singletons. Sequenced input: peripheral blood. The source is a human donor with acute or convalescent COVID-19. The donor label of this sample is uncertain.

The V gene is TRBV11-2, the J gene TRBJ1-1; D ambiguous. Trimming took off 4 bases at V and 1 base at J, with 7 bases between the two ends. CDR1 is SGHAT, CDR2 FQNNGV, per germline. The CDR3 runs 13 residues. CDR3 residues: CASSSGRNTEAFF. The CDR3 nucleotides are TGTGCCAGCAGCTCCGGTAGGAACACTGAAGCTTTCTTT.

A few counts support this clone. The gene calls are TRBV18 and TRBJ2-7; D gene uncertain. Trimming shortened V by 0 bases and J by 0 bases, and 9 bases separated the two germline ends. The CDR3 extends over 15 amino acids. Germline V gene data show CDR1 as KGHSH and CDR2 as LQKENI. This chain's CDR3 is CASSPPGPDSYEQYF. The CDR3 nucleotides are TGTGCCAGCTCACCACCGGGCCCGGACTCCTACGAGCAGTACTTC.

The rearrangement joins TRBV2 to TRBJ1-1; 8 nucleotides align to TRBD1. V gave up 6 bases and J gave up 4 bases; unmatched junction bases: 7. Germline V gene lookup returns CDR1 SNHLY and CDR2 FYNNEI. The CDR3 is made up of 14 amino acids. CDR3 sequence (DNA): TGTGCCAGCAGCTCGGACAGGGTGAGCACTGAAGCTTTCTTT. Amino acids: CASSSDRVSTEAFF.

The chain joins TRBV5-4 to TRBJ2-7, with TRBD2 as a possible D gene (6 bases). V was shortened by 0 bases and J by 7 bases, with 14 bases between the two germline ends. The CDR3 runs 14 residues. Germline CDR1 is SGHNT and CDR2 is YYREEE (reference sequence). The CDR3 nucleotides are TGTGCCAGCAGCTTGGCCGTGGGAGGAAGAGAGCAGTACTTC. Protein sequence: CASSLAVGGREQYF. The full variable domain, its missing parts supplied by reference TRBV5-4 and TRBJ2-7, is ETGVTQSPTHLIKTRGQQVTLRCSSQSGHNTVSWYQQALGQGPQFIFQYYREEENGRGNFPPRFSGLQFPNYSSELNVNALELDDSALYLCASSLAVGGREQYFGPGTRLTVT.

The gene calls are TRBV2 and TRBJ1-2; D uncertain. CDR1 SNHLY and CDR2 FYNNEI come from the germline V gene. V lost 7 bases, J lost 3 bases, and 15 bases lay in between. The CDR3 runs 14 residues. The DNA for the CDR3 is TGTGCCAGCATCCCCGAAGCGGGGTACTATGGCTACACCTTC. Translated: CASIPEAGYYGYTF.

The CDR3 sequence: CASSFQGGAWGEKLFF. The DNA of the CDR3 is TGTGCCAGCAGTTTCCAGGGAGGAGCGTGGGGTGAAAAACTGTTTTTT. This chain links TRBV28 with TRBJ1-4, with D perhaps matching TRBD1 (5 bases). V gave up 3 bases and J gave up 7 bases, with 18 bases separating them. This CDR3 comprises 16 residues. CDR1 and CDR2 from the germline V gene are MDHEN and SYDVKM.

V is TRBV9 and J is TRBJ2-1; a possible D gene is TRBD2 (5 bases). This CDR3 comprises 14 residues. Germline CDR1 and CDR2: SGDLS and YYNGEE. The V gene lost 0 bases and the J gene lost 5 bases, with 9 bases spanning the gap. CDR3 nucleotides: TGTGCCAGCAGCGTAGGCACGGGGAACAATGAGCAGTTCTTC. It yields the protein CASSVGTGNNEQFF. Looking up the rest from reference TRBV9 and TRBJ2-1 gives the full variable domain: DSGVTQTPKHLITATGQRVTLRCSPRSGDLSVYWYQQSLDQGLQFLIQYYNGEERAKGNILERFSAQQFPDLHSELNLSSLELGDSALYFCASSVGTGNNEQFFGPGTRLTVL.

The chain recombines TRBV9 with TRBJ2-3; 9 bases fit TRBD2. The ends lost 3 bases at V and 5 bases at J; junction bases unmatched: 10. CDR1 SGDLS and CDR2 YYNGEE come from the germline V gene. CDR3 length: 16 residues. The CDR3 region has the DNA TGTGCCAGCAGCGCCCAGCGGGGGGATCGGGAAGATACGCAGTATTTT. Translating gives CASSAQRGDREDTQYF.

The V call is TRBV29-1, the J call TRBJ1-2; D is possibly TRBD1 (6 bases). The germline V and J ends were trimmed by 0 bases and 7 bases, with 15 bases remaining between them. The CDR3 sequence is 14 residues long. CDR1 is SQVTM and CDR2 is ANQGSEA in the germline V gene. DNA for the CDR3: TGCAGCGTTGAAGATCCCAGGGGCGCGAGTGGCTACACCTTC. It codes for CSVEDPRGASGYTF.

This chain joins TRBV6-5 and TRBJ1-1; D unclear. The CDR3 is 13 residues long. Trimming removed 0 bases from V and 7 bases from J, with 9 bases in between. CDR1 MNHEY and CDR2 SVGAGI come from the germline V gene. CDR3 residues: CASSYSQGLEAFF. The CDR3 nucleotides are TGTGCCAGCAGTTACTCGCAAGGACTTGAAGCTTTCTTT.

This clone was counted a few times. This chain links TRBV6-5 with TRBJ1-2, with 8 positions matching TRBD1. Trimming removed 6 bases from V and 4 bases from J; junction bases left unmatched: 10. The CDR3 length is 15 residues. Germline loops: CDR1 MNHEY, CDR2 SVGAGI. The chain's CDR3 is CASRLQGASLYGYTF. The CDR3 DNA reads as TGTGCCAGCAGATTGCAGGGGGCCTCCCTCTATGGCTACACCTTC.

The chain links TRBV19 to TRBJ2-7; D not certain. The CDR3 has 12 residues. The germline gives CDR1 LNHDA, CDR2 SQIVND (reference sequence). V shed 6 bases and J shed 3 bases, with 9 bases lying between them. For the CDR3, the DNA is TGTGCCAGTAGCTTGTCGGGCTACGAGCAGTACTTC. It encodes CASSLSGYEQYF.

This clone has only a few counts. The chain combines TRBV4-1 with TRBJ2-2; 7 nucleotides agree with TRBD1. The CDR3 is made up of 15 amino acids. Trimming at V came to 2 bases and at J to 1 base, leaving 1 base not matched to a gene. CDR1 MGHRA and CDR2 YSYEKL come from the germline V gene. The CDR3 DNA is TGCGCCAGCAGCCAATGGACAGGGAACACCGGGGAGCTGTTTTTT. It specifies CASSQWTGNTGELFF.

On this clone: The conserved phenylalanine or tryptophan normally closing the CDR3 is absent here, so this likely arose from a read error. Because the CDR3's place on the DNA is in doubt, the DNA is left out and the CDR3 is given as listed by TCRdb. The gene calls are TRBV27 and TRBJ1-2; TRBD1 is taken as the D call from the table, unchecked against the DNA. The germline gives CDR1 MNHEY, CDR2 SMNVEV (reference sequence). The CDR3 length is 13 residues, termini included. The CDR3 sequence is CASSLSGGEEYRV.

CDR3 DNA sequence: TGTGCCACCAGCACCAGAACAGGGGAGAACACTGAAGCTTTCTTT. Translating gives CATSTRTGENTEAFF. The chain has TRBV15 and TRBJ1-1; 7 positions agree with TRBD1. The CDR3 runs to 15 residues. Per germline, CDR1 LNHNV and CDR2 YYDKDF (reference sequence). Losses at the gene ends were 4 bases for V and 1 base for J; bases not matched to a gene: 6. Combining the CDR3 with reference TRBV15 and TRBJ1-1 gives the whole variable domain DAMVIQNPRYQVTQFGKPVTLSCSQTLNHNVMYWYQQKSSQAPKLLFHYYDKDFNNEADTPDNFQSRRPNTSFCFLDIRSPGLGDTAMYLCATSTRTGENTEAFFGQGTRLTVV.

V is TRBV5-8 and J is TRBJ2-2; D is undetermined. The germline gives CDR1 SGHTS, CDR2 YDEGEE. The CDR3 covers 16 residues. V was cut by 0 bases and J by 5 bases, with 14 bases left in between. CDR3: CASSLEIYTLTGELFF. The CDR3 nucleotides are TGTGCCAGCAGCTTGGAAATTTATACCCTAACCGGGGAGCTGTTTTTT. The whole variable domain, remainder taken from reference TRBV5-8 and TRBJ2-2, is EAGVTQSPTHLIKTRGQQATLRCSPISGHTSVYWYQQALGLGLQFLLWYDEGEERNRGNFPPRFSGRQFPNYSSELNVNALELEDSALYLCASSLEIYTLTGELFFGEGSRLTVL.

The chain combines TRBV18 with TRBJ2-7; 8 nucleotides agree with TRBD2. J lost 6 bases, V lost 0 bases, and 4 bases had no gene match. The CDR3 loop spans 14 amino acids. Per the germline V gene, CDR1 is KGHSH and CDR2 is LQKENI. The DNA of the CDR3 is TGTGCCAGCTCACCACCGGGACTAGTCCTCGAGCAGTACTTC. This translates into CASSPPGLVLEQYF.

This chain connects TRBV13 to TRBJ2-1, with D perhaps matching TRBD2 (5 bases). Looked up from germline, CDR1 is PRHDT and CDR2 is FYEKMQ (reference sequence). The CDR3 runs 16 residues. V dropped 5 bases and J dropped 7 bases, with 21 bases sitting between them. The CDR3 DNA is TGTGCCAGCAGCGGCTCGACTACCCCCATGTGGAATGAGCAGTTCTTC. Translation gives CASSGSTTPMWNEQFF.

This clone was recorded a few times. The gene calls are TRBV7-9 and TRBJ2-3; the match to TRBD2 covers 10 bases. Looked up from germline, CDR1 is SEHNR and CDR2 is FQNEAQ (reference sequence). The V gene end was trimmed by 5 bases and the J gene end by 7 bases; junction bases not matched to a gene: 12. The CDR3 consists of 16 residues. The CDR3 DNA is TGTGCCAGCAGCGCCCGGACTAGCGGCTCCCAAAATACGCAGTATTTT. The encoded protein is CASSARTSGSQNTQYF.

The CDR3: CASSRDNEQFF. The CDR3 DNA sequence: TGCGCCAGCAGCCGAGACAATGAGCAGTTCTTC. The V call is TRBV4-1, the J call TRBJ2-1; D is uncertain. V was trimmed by 4 bases and J by 5 bases, leaving 3 bases between them. CDR3 size: 11 residues. CDR1 is MGHRA, CDR2 YSYEKL, per germline.

The rearrangement links TRBV6-1 to TRBJ2-1; 11 positions agree with TRBD2. V trimming: 2 bases; J trimming: 12 bases; junction bases outside the gene matches: 27. The germline CDR1 and CDR2 sequences are MNHNS and SASEGT. This CDR3 has 21 amino acids. CDR3 DNA sequence: TGTGCCAGCAGTGAAATGATCGGGCTAGCGGGAGGATTTTTAACCTCAGCCGGGCAGTTCTTC. The encoded protein is CASSEMIGLAGGFLTSAGQFF.

This clone occurred a few times. The genes are TRBV19 and TRBJ1-2; D remains ambiguous. CDR1 is LNHDA and CDR2 is SQIVND in the germline V gene (reference sequence). The V and J ends lost 8 bases and 2 bases respectively, with 12 bases between them. There are 13 residues in the CDR3. The CDR3 nucleotides are TGTGCCAGTTTGAGTACCCGCAACTATGGCTACACCTTC. Its protein is CASLSTRNYGYTF.

In its sample, this clone was seen once. This chain joins TRBV15 and TRBJ2-2; 9 bases are a match to TRBD2. With V trimmed by 0 bases and J by 4 bases, 3 bases remained unmatched. The CDR3 runs 16 residues. Per germline, CDR1 LNHNV and CDR2 YYDKDF (reference sequence). The CDR3 nucleotides read TGTGCCACCAGCAGAGAAGCGGGGGGCCCCACCGGGGAGCTGTTTTTT. Protein: CATSREAGGPTGELFF.

The rearrangement joins TRBV14 to TRBJ2-3; 13 bases fit TRBD2. The V gene end was trimmed by 4 bases and the J gene end by 0 bases; junction bases not matched to a gene: 10. CDR3 length: 19 amino acids. Germline CDR1 SGHDN, CDR2 FVKESK. The chain's CDR3 is CASSPFRLAGGLSTDTQYF. The CDR3 DNA follows: TGTGCCAGCAGCCCGTTCCGACTAGCGGGGGGCCTTAGCACAGATACGCAGTATTTT. The variable domain in full, with the rest retrieved from reference TRBV14 and TRBJ2-3, is EAGVTQFPSHSVIEKGQTVTLRCDPISGHDNLYWYRRVMGKEIKFLLHFVKESKQDESGMPNNRFLAERTGGTYSTLKVQPAELEDSGVYFCASSPFRLAGGLSTDTQYFGPGTRLTVL.

The chain joins TRBV5-6 to TRBJ2-2; D not certain. V lost 2 bases and J 5 bases, leaving 7 bases between the germline ends. The V gene's germline CDR1 is SGHDT and CDR2 YYEEEE. The CDR3 length is 13 residues. The CDR3 loop is CASSLMRTGELFF. CDR3 bases: TGTGCCAGCAGCTTAATGCGAACCGGGGAGCTGTTTTTT.

The J gene is TRBJ1-5, the V gene TRBV30; D not certain. The CDR3 spans 16 residues. Between the trimmed V and J ends, which lost 4 bases and 0 bases, there was a span of 16 bases. The germline CDR1 and CDR2 sequences are GTSNPN and SVGIG (reference sequence). The CDR3 protein is CAWTGPLINSNQPQHF. The CDR3 DNA reads TGTGCCTGGACAGGTCCACTCATAAATAGCAATCAGCCCCAGCATTTT. The full variable domain, completed using reference TRBV30 and TRBJ1-5, is SQTIHQWPATLVQPVGSPLSLECTVEGTSNPNLYWYRQAAGRGLQLLFYSVGIGQISSEVPQNLSASRPQDRQFILSSKKLLLSDSGFYLCAWTGPLINSNQPQHFGDGTRLSIL.

This rearrangement joins TRBV28 to TRBJ2-5; D is possibly TRBD2 (6 bases). Germline CDR1 is MDHEN and CDR2 is SYDVKM. The V end lost 3 bases, the J end lost 2 bases, and 19 bases lay between the germline ends. This CDR3 contains 17 residues. The CDR3 nucleotides are TGTGCCAGCAGTTTTTTGGGCGGTTTGACTAGGCAAGAGACCCAGTACTTC. The encoded protein is CASSFLGGLTRQETQYF. Using reference TRBV28 and TRBJ2-5 for the parts outside the CDR3, the full variable domain is DVKVTQSSRYLVKRTGEKVFLECVQDMDHENMFWYRQDPGLGLRLIYFSYDVKMKEKGDIPEGYSVSREKKERFSLILESASTNQTSMYLCASSFLGGLTRQETQYFGPGTRLLVL.